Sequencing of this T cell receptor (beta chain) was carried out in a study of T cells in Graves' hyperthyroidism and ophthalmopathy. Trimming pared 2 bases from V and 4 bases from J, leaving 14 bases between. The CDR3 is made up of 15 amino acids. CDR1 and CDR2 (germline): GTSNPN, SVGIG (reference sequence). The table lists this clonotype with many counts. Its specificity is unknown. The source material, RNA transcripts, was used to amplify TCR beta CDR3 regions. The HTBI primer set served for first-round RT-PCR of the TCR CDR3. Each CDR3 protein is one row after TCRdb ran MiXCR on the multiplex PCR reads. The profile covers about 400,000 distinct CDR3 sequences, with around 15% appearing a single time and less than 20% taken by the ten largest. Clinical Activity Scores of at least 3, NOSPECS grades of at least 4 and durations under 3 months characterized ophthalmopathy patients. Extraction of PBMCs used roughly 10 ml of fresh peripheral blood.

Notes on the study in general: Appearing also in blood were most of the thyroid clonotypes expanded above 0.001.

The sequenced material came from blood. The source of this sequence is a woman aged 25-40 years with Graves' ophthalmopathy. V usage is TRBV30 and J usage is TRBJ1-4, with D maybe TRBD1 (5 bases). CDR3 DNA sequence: TGTGCCTGGAGTAAGGGGTCCCTCCGTAATGAAAAACTGTTTTTT. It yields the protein CAWSKGSLRNEKLFF.